The rows below give T cell receptor beta chains drawn from one sample of a study of T cell repertoires in cytomegalovirus infection. MiXCR, run by TCRdb on the reads, gives a single entry per CDR3 protein. Of fewer than 200,000 distinct CDR3 sequences listed, more than 9% are singletons. Sequenced input: PBMCs. The receptors come from a human donor in good health (CMV status not recorded). Some clones in this sample may be carry-over from other donors' samples. Each CDR3 is given with its conserved first and last residue.

TRBV5-6	TRBJ2-7	CASSIGHSYDQYF
TRBV24-1	TRBJ2-1	CATSAGGSYNEQFF
TRBV20-1	TRBJ1-6	CSARDGGRSYNSPLHF
TRBV20-1	TRBJ2-7	CSARPLAGGYEQYF
TRBV28	TRBJ1-3	CASSLGGWGKAGNTIYF
TRBV28	TRBJ2-3	CASSPDRVGTDTQYF
TRBV5-6	TRBJ2-3	CASSPGPRTDTQYF
TRBV7-9	TRBJ1-5	CASSTQGSGNQPQHF
TRBV6-2/TRBV6-3	TRBJ2-4	CATWGASGKRGNIQYF
TRBV7-2	TRBJ2-1	CASSLYLSGGASYNEQFF
TRBV5-5	TRBJ2-5	CYFNQGTPETQYF
TRBV7-2	TRBJ1-6	CASSGGRTTPLHF
TRBV6-1	TRBJ2-7	CASSTGQSAYEQYF
TRBV28	TRBJ2-7	CASRPGTPYEQYF
TRBV28	TRBJ1-1	CASSLIIGVGGTEAFF
TRBV28	TRBJ2-3	CASSSLTGGRTDTQYF
TRBV28	TRBJ1-5	CASSSGTGGPVSNQPQHF
TRBV11-2	TRBJ1-2	CASSPGFPEGYTF
TRBV7-9	TRBJ2-3	CASSYSGTTTDTQYF
TRBV5-1	TRBJ1-1	CASSLEFRGRGTEAFF
TRBV6-2/TRBV6-3	TRBJ2-7	CASRGLAWEQYF
TRBV6-6	TRBJ2-7	CASSSPKARTSGSYEQYF
TRBV10-2	TRBJ2-1	CASSDRAYNEQFF
TRBV6-2/TRBV6-3	TRBJ1-1	CASSWTGGMTEAFF
TRBV5-6	TRBJ2-1	CASSSGADREFF
TRBV10-3	TRBJ1-1	CAISETGGVDTEAFF
TRBV5-1	TRBJ1-3	CASSLERGTGNTIYF
TRBV7-9	TRBJ2-7	CASSMTGDHEQYF
TRBV6-2/TRBV6-3	TRBJ2-7	CASRPRQNQVYEQYF
TRBV7-9	TRBJ2-5	CASSRNKETQYF
TRBV20-1	TRBJ1-1	CSLKTELVAFF
TRBV25-1	TRBJ2-7	CASSERWGSYEQYF
TRBV20-1	TRBJ2-3	CSAPRQTSTDTQYF
TRBV19	TRBJ1-1	CASSMDVMNTEAFF
TRBV5-1	TRBJ2-1	CASSPTYNEQFF
TRBV6-5	TRBJ2-1	CASSYPSGTGGYNEQFF
TRBV28	TRBJ1-5	CASRDYSNQPQHF
TRBV9	TRBJ2-7	CASSVEANSAYEQYF
TRBV10-3	TRBJ1-3	CAISADSSGNTIYF
TRBV28	TRBJ1-1	CASSFAAGTVGNHFF
TRBV29-1	TRBJ2-1	CSVEGKVGDYNEQFF
TRBV7-6	TRBJ2-5	CASSQDGEEETQYF
TRBV6-6	TRBJ2-7	CASSDREGVYEQYF
TRBV5-5	TRBJ2-5	CASSFSGLVPGETQYF
TRBV11-2	TRBJ2-5	CASSLRDRGMWETQYF
TRBV19	TRBJ2-1	CASSYGAGGAYNEQFF
TRBV7-9	TRBJ2-1	CASSLALWLAGAEQFF
TRBV28	TRBJ1-5	CASSSQQGSNQPQHF
TRBV6-5	TRBJ2-7	CASSYSTLVEGAAYEQYF
TRBV7-6	TRBJ2-1	CASSLVSTSSYNEQFF
TRBV29-1	TRBJ1-1	CSVEEHLNTEAFF
TRBV7-3	TRBJ2-1	CASSPTSGSRYNEQFF
TRBV7-2	TRBJ2-7	CASSLTSGSGYEQYF
TRBV20-1	TRBJ1-5	CSALSNQPQHF
TRBV20-1	TRBJ2-5	CSAIPAGLASYQETQYF
TRBV7-9	TRBJ2-1	CASSSPGRLASPEQFF
TRBV7-3	TRBJ2-5	CASSPGGGRQETQYF